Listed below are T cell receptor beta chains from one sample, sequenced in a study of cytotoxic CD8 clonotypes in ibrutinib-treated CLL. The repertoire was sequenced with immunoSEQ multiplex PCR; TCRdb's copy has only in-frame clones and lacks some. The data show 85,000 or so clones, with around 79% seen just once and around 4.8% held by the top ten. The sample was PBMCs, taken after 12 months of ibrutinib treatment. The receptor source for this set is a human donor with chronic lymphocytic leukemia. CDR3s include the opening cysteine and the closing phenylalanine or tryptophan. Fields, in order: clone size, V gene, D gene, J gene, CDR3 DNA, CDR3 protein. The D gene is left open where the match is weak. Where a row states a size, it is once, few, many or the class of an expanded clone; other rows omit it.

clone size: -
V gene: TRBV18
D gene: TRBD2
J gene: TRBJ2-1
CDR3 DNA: TGTGCCAGCTCACCCGTTAGCGGGAGGCCCTACAATGAGCAGTTCTTC
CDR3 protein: CASSPVSGRPYNEQFF

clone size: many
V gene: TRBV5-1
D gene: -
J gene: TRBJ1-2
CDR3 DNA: TGCGCCAGCAGCTTGGCCGGTTCAGATAACTATGGCTACACCTTC
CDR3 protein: CASSLAGSDNYGYTF

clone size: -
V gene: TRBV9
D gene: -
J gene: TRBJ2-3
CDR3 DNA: TGTGCCAGCAATGGGGGGGCGAGCACAGATACGCAGTATTTT
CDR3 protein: CASNGGASTDTQYF

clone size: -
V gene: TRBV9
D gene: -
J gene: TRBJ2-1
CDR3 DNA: TGTGCCAGCAGGGGGACGGACAATGAGCAGTTCTTC
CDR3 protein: CASRGTDNEQFF

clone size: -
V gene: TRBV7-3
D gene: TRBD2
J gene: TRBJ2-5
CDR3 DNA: TGTGCCAGCAGCTTACTAGCGGGAGGGGAGACCCAGTACTTC
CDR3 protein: CASSLLAGGETQYF

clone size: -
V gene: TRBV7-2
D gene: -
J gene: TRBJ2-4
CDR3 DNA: TGTGCCAGCGGGGGCGGCCAAAACATTCAGTACTTC
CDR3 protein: CASGGGQNIQYF

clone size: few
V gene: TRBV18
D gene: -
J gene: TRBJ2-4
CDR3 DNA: TGTGCCAGCTCACCCCCGACTCTTGTCGGGGGCGGGGACATTCAGTACTTC
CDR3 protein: CASSPPTLVGGGDIQYF

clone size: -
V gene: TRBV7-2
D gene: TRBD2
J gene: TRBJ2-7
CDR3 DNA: TGTGCCAGCAGCTTCGGATTAGCGGGCGAGCAGTACTTC
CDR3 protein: CASSFGLAGEQYF

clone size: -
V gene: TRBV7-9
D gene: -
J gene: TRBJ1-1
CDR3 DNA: TGTGCCAGCGCATCTCAGGTGGGCACTGAAGCTTTCTTT
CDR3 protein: CASASQVGTEAFF

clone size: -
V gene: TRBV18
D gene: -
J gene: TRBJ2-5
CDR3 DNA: TGTGCCAGCTCACCGGCCCCCGGGACCCAAGAGACCCAGTACTTC
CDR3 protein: CASSPAPGTQETQYF

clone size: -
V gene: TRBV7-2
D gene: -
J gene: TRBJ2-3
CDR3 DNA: TGTGCCAGCAGCTCTAAGGTGGGACGGCCCACAGATACGCAGTATTTT
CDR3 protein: CASSSKVGRPTDTQYF

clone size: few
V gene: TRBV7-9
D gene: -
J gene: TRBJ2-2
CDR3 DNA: TGTGCCAGCAGCCTCGGGCAGGCAGGCACCGGGGAGCTGTTTTTT
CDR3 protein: CASSLGQAGTGELFF

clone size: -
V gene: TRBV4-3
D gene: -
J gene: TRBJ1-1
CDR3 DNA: TGCGCCAGCAGCCAACAAGAATTGACTGAAGCTTTCTTT
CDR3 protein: CASSQQELTEAFF

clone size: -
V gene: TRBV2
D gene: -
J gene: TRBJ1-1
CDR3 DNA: TGTGCCAGCAGAGAGAACACTGAAGCTTTCTTT
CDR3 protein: CASRENTEAFF

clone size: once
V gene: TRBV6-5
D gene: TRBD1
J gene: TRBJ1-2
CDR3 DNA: TGTGCCAGCAGTTACTCCGGGACAGGGGGTGGCTACACCTTC
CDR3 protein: CASSYSGTGGGYTF

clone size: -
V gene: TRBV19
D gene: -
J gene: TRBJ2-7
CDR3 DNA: TGTGCCAGTAGTCTTCAGGACCTCCGGCCCTCCTACGAGCAGTACTTC
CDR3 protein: CASSLQDLRPSYEQYF

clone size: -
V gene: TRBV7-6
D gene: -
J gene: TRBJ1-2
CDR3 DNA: TGTGCCAGCAGCTTAGGGGTCGGCGGCTACACCTTC
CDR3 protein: CASSLGVGGYTF

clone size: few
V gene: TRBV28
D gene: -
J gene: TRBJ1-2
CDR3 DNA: TGTGCCACCTCCTCCAGGGGCGGCTATGGCTACACCTTC
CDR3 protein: CATSSRGGYGYTF

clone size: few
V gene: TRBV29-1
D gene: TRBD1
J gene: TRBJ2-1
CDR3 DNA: TGCAGCGTTGCCGGGACAGGGTATGGCAATGAGCAGTTCTTC
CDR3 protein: CSVAGTGYGNEQFF

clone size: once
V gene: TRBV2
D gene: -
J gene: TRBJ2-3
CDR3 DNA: TGTGCCAGCATCCGCGATCCAGGGAGCACAGATACGCAGTATTTT
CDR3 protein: CASIRDPGSTDTQYF

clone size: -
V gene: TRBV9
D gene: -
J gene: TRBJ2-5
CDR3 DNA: TGTGCCAGCGCACGGACAGCCCAAGAGACCCAGTACTTC
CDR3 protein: CASARTAQETQYF

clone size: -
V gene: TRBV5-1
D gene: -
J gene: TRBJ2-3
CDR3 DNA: TGCGCCAGCAGCCGGACGGGGGAGTGGGTAGATACGCAGTATTTT
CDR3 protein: CASSRTGEWVDTQYF

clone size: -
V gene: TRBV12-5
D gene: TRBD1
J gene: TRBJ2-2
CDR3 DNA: TGTGCTAGTGCCTTAGGACAGGGTGGAACCGGGGAGCTGTTTTTT
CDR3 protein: CASALGQGGTGELFF

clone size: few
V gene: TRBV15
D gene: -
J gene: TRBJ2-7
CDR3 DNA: TGTGCCACCAGCAGAGATGTTTCTCGGCAGTACTTC
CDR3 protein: CATSRDVSRQYF

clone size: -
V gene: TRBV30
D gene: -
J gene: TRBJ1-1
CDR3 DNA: TGTGCCTGGAGTAAGCCCTACATAGCTAGGACTGAAGCTTTCTTT
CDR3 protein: CAWSKPYIARTEAFF

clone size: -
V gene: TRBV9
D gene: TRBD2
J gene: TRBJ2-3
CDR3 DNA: TGTGCCAGCAGCCGTAGCGGGAGCGGGGGCACAGATACGCAGTATTTT
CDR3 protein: CASSRSGSGGTDTQYF

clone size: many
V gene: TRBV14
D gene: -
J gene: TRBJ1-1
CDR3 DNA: TGTGCCAGCAGCCTCCGGTCCGACAGTCGGGCTTTCTTT
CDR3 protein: CASSLRSDSRAFF

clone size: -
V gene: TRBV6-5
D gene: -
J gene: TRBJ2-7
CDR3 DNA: TGTGCCAGCAGCCCCGGACGGTTTGATCCCTACGAGCAGTACTTC
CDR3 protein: CASSPGRFDPYEQYF

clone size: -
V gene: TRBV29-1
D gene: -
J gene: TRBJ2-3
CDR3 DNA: TGCAGCGTTGCTCGGCGCGAGAGCACAGATACGCAGTATTTT
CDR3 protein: CSVARRESTDTQYF

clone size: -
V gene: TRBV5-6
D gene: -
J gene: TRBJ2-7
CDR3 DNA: TGTGCCAGCAGCTTGGGGCCGTTCGGCTACGAGCAGTACTTC
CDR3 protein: CASSLGPFGYEQYF

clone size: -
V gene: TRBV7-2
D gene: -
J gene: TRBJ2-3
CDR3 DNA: TGTGCCAGCAGCTTATCCTACACAGATACGCAGTATTTT
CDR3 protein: CASSLSYTDTQYF

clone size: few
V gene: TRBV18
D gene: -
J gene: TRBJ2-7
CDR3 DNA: TGTGCCAGCTCACCACGTGCGGGGCCTGAGGACGAGCAGTACTTC
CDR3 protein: CASSPRAGPEDEQYF

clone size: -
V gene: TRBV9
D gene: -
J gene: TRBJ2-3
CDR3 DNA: TGTGCCAGCAGCGAGGGGGTCGTGGGGAACACAGATACGCAGTATTTT
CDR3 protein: CASSEGVVGNTDTQYF

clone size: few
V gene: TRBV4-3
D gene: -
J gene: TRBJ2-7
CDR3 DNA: TGCGCCAGCAGCCAAGGACGGACGGGGACCTACGGGCAGTACTTC
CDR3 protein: CASSQGRTGTYGQYF

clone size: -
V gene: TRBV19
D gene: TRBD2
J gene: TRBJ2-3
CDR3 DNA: TGTGCCAGTAGTCGGCTAGCGGGGACAGATACGCAGTATTTT
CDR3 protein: CASSRLAGTDTQYF